These T cell receptor beta chains were read from a single sample in a study of blood T cell repertoires in COVID-19. TCRdb's copy holds only in-frame clones and misses some; the assay was immunoSEQ multiplex PCR. The sample lists roughly 380,000 clones; roughly nine tenths were seen once. Material for sequencing was peripheral blood. The receptors here all came from a woman between 55 and 75 years old with COVID-19, enrolled during active disease. Both conserved end residues are part of each CDR3. Each record gives: D gene, V gene, J gene, clone size, CDR3 DNA, CDR3 protein. A D gene is named only where the DNA matches it firmly. A row's size may be missing; if present it is once, few, many or a size class.

D: TRBD1; V: TRBV4-1; J: TRBJ2-7; size: NA; DNA: TGCGCCAGCAGCCAAGGACAGGGGGCGACCTACGAGCAGTACTTC; CDR3: CASSQGQGATYEQYF
D: NA; V: TRBV25-1; J: TRBJ1-2; size: NA; DNA: TGTGCCAGCAGTGATCCCCGTAAAGGACTCTATGGCTACACCTTC; CDR3: CASSDPRKGLYGYTF
D: NA; V: TRBV7-3; J: TRBJ2-6; size: NA; DNA: TGTGCCAGCAGCCTGCCACAGGCCAACGTCCTGACTTTC; CDR3: CASSLPQANVLTF
D: TRBD2; V: TRBV3-1/TRBV3-2; J: TRBJ2-5; size: NA; DNA: TGTGCCAGCAGCCAAGCCCCGAGACTAGCGGGGGGCCGAGGGATCGTGACCCAGTACTTC; CDR3: CASSQAPRLAGGRGIVTQYF
D: TRBD1; V: TRBV29-1; J: TRBJ2-5; size: NA; DNA: TGCAGCGTTGGAGGACAGGGACAAGAGACCCAGTACTTC; CDR3: CSVGGQGQETQYF
D: NA; V: TRBV6-6; J: TRBJ1-1; size: NA; DNA: TGTGCCAGCAGGAGCGGGGGGGGGCCTGAAGCTTTCTTT; CDR3: CASRSGGGPEAFF
D: NA; V: TRBV19; J: TRBJ1-2; size: NA; DNA: TGTGCCAGTAGTATGGATCCCCCGACTTATGGCTACACCTTC; CDR3: CASSMDPPTYGYTF
D: TRBD1; V: TRBV5-1; J: TRBJ1-1; size: NA; DNA: TGCGCCAGCAGCTTGGGGGGACAGGGAAGCACTGAAGCTTTCTTT; CDR3: CASSLGGQGSTEAFF
D: TRBD1; V: TRBV10-3; J: TRBJ1-2; size: NA; DNA: TGTGCCATCAGTGTTATAAGGACAGGCGGTGGCTACACCTTC; CDR3: CAISVIRTGGGYTF
D: TRBD1; V: TRBV28; J: TRBJ1-2; size: NA; DNA: TGTGCCAAACATACCACGGGACAGCGATATAACTATGGCTACACCTTC; CDR3: CAKHTTGQRYNYGYTF
D: NA; V: TRBV27; J: TRBJ2-5; size: NA; DNA: TGTGCCAGCAAGCCGGGGGAGGCGGAGACCCAGTACTTC; CDR3: CASKPGEAETQYF
D: TRBD2; V: TRBV3-1/TRBV3-2; J: TRBJ2-1; size: NA; DNA: TGTGCCAGCAGCCCCCAGACTAGCGGCTCCTACAATGAGCAGTTCTTC; CDR3: CASSPQTSGSYNEQFF
D: NA; V: TRBV27; J: TRBJ1-6; size: NA; DNA: TGTGCCAGCAGTTTATCCCCACCCTCGGGAGGGCCTAATTCACCCCTCCACTTT; CDR3: CASSLSPPSGGPNSPLHF
D: TRBD2; V: TRBV11-1; J: TRBJ2-7; size: NA; DNA: TGTGCCAGCAGCTCGGGGACTAGCGGGGGCTCCTACGAGCAGTACTTC; CDR3: CASSSGTSGGSYEQYF
D: TRBD1; V: TRBV28; J: TRBJ2-7; size: NA; DNA: TGTGCCAGCACCCGGACAGGGGTCTCCTACGAGCAGTACTTC; CDR3: CASTRTGVSYEQYF
D: NA; V: TRBV6-5; J: TRBJ1-3; size: few; DNA: TGTGCCAGCAGTTACACCGACAGACTGTCTGGAAACACCATATATTTT; CDR3: CASSYTDRLSGNTIYF
D: NA; V: TRBV7-9; J: TRBJ1-1; size: NA; DNA: TGTGCCAGCAGCTTAGCCAGGGGAAACACTGAAGCTTTCTTT; CDR3: CASSLARGNTEAFF
D: NA; V: TRBV11-2; J: TRBJ1-3; size: few; DNA: TGTGCCAGCAGCTCAGGGTTTGGAAACACCATATATTTT; CDR3: CASSSGFGNTIYF
D: TRBD1; V: TRBV9; J: TRBJ1-2; size: NA; DNA: TGTGCCAGCAGCGTAGGCGGGACAGGGTTTTTAGACTATGGCTACACCTTC; CDR3: CASSVGGTGFLDYGYTF
D: NA; V: TRBV27; J: TRBJ1-6; size: NA; DNA: TGTGCCAGCAGTTTTTGGCAGGATAATTCACCCCTCCACTTT; CDR3: CASSFWQDNSPLHF
D: NA; V: TRBV28; J: TRBJ2-7; size: NA; DNA: TGTGCCAGCAGACAAACCGCGGGCTACGAGCAGTACTTC; CDR3: CASRQTAGYEQYF
D: NA; V: TRBV5-4; J: TRBJ1-2; size: NA; DNA: TGTGCCAGCAGCCCTCAGGGGCTGGGGGTGGGTGACTATGGCTACACCTTC; CDR3: CASSPQGLGVGDYGYTF